One T cell receptor (beta chain) is described in this entry. TCRdb's table, derived via immunoSEQ multiplex PCR, lists solely in-frame clones and lacks some. The sample consists of 400,000 to 500,000 clones, approximately 89% of them appearing once. Between the trimmed V and J ends, which lost 7 bases and 3 bases, there was a span of 21 bases. This CDR3 is 17 amino acids long. CDR1 is MNHEY and CDR2 is SMNVEV in the germline V gene (reference sequence). These data come from a study of Ad26.COV2.S vaccination and SARS-CoV-2 variants. Noted treatment: around 19 received Ad26.COV2.S at low or high dose, single or two shots; five or six received placebo; per-sample allocation not given. The study sampled participants on day 63 after the first vaccine or placebo injection.

This specimen consisted of peripheral blood, obtained in a trial of Ad26.COV2.S vaccine versus placebo. V is TRBV27 and J is TRBJ1-4; the D gene is possibly TRBD1 (6 bases). The sequence was obtained from a person aged 18-60 years who received the Ad26.COV2.S COVID-19 vaccine or a placebo. This chain's CDR3 is CASTWSGGEVANEKLFF. In nucleotides, the CDR3 is TGTGCCAGCACCTGGTCCGGGGGCGAGGTGGCTAATGAAAAACTGTTTTTT.